A single sample gave rise to the 9 T cell receptor beta chains below, sequenced in a study of blood T cells in healthy people across ages. The second PCR ran roughly 6 to 11 cycles with a sample-barcoded 5' primer and J-beta primers. TCRdb re-called the 5' RACE reads with MiXCR, one entry per CDR3 protein. The table shows roughly 700,000 distinct CDR3 sequences, with approximately 49% occurring only once. Sequenced sample: blood. Receptor source: a woman aged 55-69 years in good health.

This clonotype has just one count. V usage is TRBV9 and J usage is TRBJ2-7; maybe TRBD1 (6 bases). Trimming stripped 0 bases from V and 6 bases from J, with 22 bases between. The CDR3 runs 17 residues. CDR1 and CDR2 from the germline V gene are SGDLS and YYNGEE. The CDR3 sequence is CASSVGRGSFLPTEQYF. CDR3 DNA: TGTGCCAGCAGCGTAGGCAGGGGTAGCTTTTTGCCGACCGAGCAGTACTTC. Full variable domain (remainder filled in from reference TRBV9 and TRBJ2-7): DSGVTQTPKHLITATGQRVTLRCSPRSGDLSVYWYQQSLDQGLQFLIQYYNGEERAKGNILERFSAQQFPDLHSELNLSSLELGDSALYFCASSVGRGSFLPTEQYFGPGTRLTVT.

The chain couples TRBV27 to TRBJ2-1; D gene uncertain. The CDR3 is 13 residues long. Looked up from germline, CDR1 is MNHEY and CDR2 is SMNVEV (reference sequence). V gave up 6 bases and J gave up 7 bases, with 13 bases separating them. The CDR3 protein is CASSLAVWNEQFF. DNA of the CDR3: TGTGCCAGCAGCTTGGCGGTATGGAATGAGCAGTTCTTC.

This clonotype turned up a few times. The chain carries TRBV6-5 and TRBJ2-5; D might be TRBD2 (5 bases). The CDR3 extends over 11 amino acids. CDR1 and CDR2 from the germline V gene are MNHEY and SVGAGI. Between the trimmed V and J ends, which lost 6 bases and 8 bases, there was a span of 10 bases. The DNA of the CDR3 is TGTGCCAGCAGAACAGAGGGTACCCAGTACTTC. Its protein product is CASRTEGTQYF.

The chain joins TRBV20-1 to TRBJ2-7; possible D gene TRBD2, 6 bases. Germline CDR1 is DFQATT and CDR2 is SNEGSKA (reference sequence). The ends were cut back, 5 bases at V and 3 bases at J, with 26 bases in the middle. The length of the CDR3 is 17 residues. Here the CDR3 DNA reads TGCAGTGCTTCGTTCCGGGACGGGGGAGCCGTTAACTACGAGCAGTACTTC. It specifies CSASFRDGGAVNYEQYF.

The count of this clonotype is one. This sequence joins TRBV30 and TRBJ2-7, with no clear D. CDR1 GTSNPN and CDR2 SVGIG come from the germline V gene (reference sequence). Deletions cut 2 bases from V and 1 base from J, with 9 bases between. The CDR3 has 13 residues. The CDR3 loop is CAWSTDISYEQYF. DNA for the CDR3: TGTGCCTGGAGTACCGACATTTCCTACGAGCAGTACTTC.

CDR3 nucleotide sequence: TGTGCCAGCAGGCAGAAAGGAGGTGAGCAGTTCTTC. The encoded protein is CASRQKGGEQFF. The chain carries TRBV6-5 and TRBJ2-1; the D gene is possibly TRBD2 (5 bases). Germline-derived CDR1 and CDR2 are MNHEY and SVGAGI. Between the trimmed V and J ends, which lost 6 bases and 9 bases, there was a span of 12 bases. The CDR3 has 12 amino acids.

The table lists this clonotype with many counts. The chain is built from TRBV13 and TRBJ2-5, with 8 bases lining up with TRBD1. The junction had 9 bases not matched to a gene; V was cut back by 1 base and J by 5 bases. Germline CDR1 reads PRHDT; CDR2 reads FYEKMQ (reference sequence). CDR3 length: 16 amino acids. This CDR3 reads CASSLANPGGRETQYF. The CDR3 DNA is TGTGCCAGCAGCTTAGCTAACCCAGGGGGCAGGGAGACCCAGTACTTC.

This clonotype was counted between two and nine times. The chain joins TRBV18 to TRBJ1-2; unclear D gene. Germline V gene lookup returns CDR1 KGHSH and CDR2 LQKENI. Trimming removed 0 bases from V and 4 bases from J, with 9 bases in between. This CDR3 has 14 residues. CDR3 sequence reads: CASSPPGSGYGYTF. The CDR3 DNA follows: TGTGCCAGCTCACCACCCGGGTCTGGCTATGGCTACACCTTC.

This clonotype was seen once. This chain connects TRBV7-9 to TRBJ1-1; no clear D. CDR1 and CDR2 (germline): SEHNR, FQNEAQ (reference sequence). Trimming cost V 5 bases and J 7 bases, with 17 bases left between them. The CDR3 contains 14 residues. CDR3 in amino acids: CASSPVVGVGEAFF. CDR3 in DNA: TGTGCCAGCAGCCCAGTGGTCGGGGTCGGTGAAGCTTTCTTT.